This T cell receptor (beta chain) was recovered during a study of beta chain features in type 1 diabetes. The investigators reverse transcribed all of the isolated RNA, so they sequenced expressed TCRB transcripts. Repertoires were generated with immunoSEQ multiplex PCR, while TCRdb's copy carries only in-frame clones and drops some. The sample lists roughly 450,000 clones, about an eighth occurring once. This clone turned up a few times. This clone may be a read error of a much larger clone one base away. V shed 10 bases and J shed 3 bases, with 13 bases lying between them. CDR3 length: 13 residues. Germline CDR1 is ENHRY and CDR2 is SYGVKD.

The origin of this receptor is a woman younger than 30 in good health. This rearrangement joins TRBV10-3 to TRBJ2-1; D unresolved. What was sequenced was naive CD4+ T cells from blood. CDR3 in amino acids: CASSSLDYNEQFF. Written as DNA, the CDR3 is TGTGCCAGCAGCTCACTTGACTACAATGAGCAGTTCTTC.